The 3 T cell receptor beta chains presented below share a single source sample, sequenced in a study of OX40 agonist ivuxolimab in advanced cancers. Sequenced by immunoSEQ multiplex PCR; TCRdb stores in-frame clones only, minus some. The table lists about 90,000 clones, about 90% of them singletons. Sequenced material: CD4+ or CD8+ T cells sorted from blood, taken in a trial of the OX40 agonist ivuxolimab. These receptors all come from an adult with an advanced solid tumor such as melanoma, head and neck, liver or kidney cancer.

The rearrangement links TRBV15 to TRBJ1-5; D possibly corresponds to TRBD1 (5 bases). The CDR3 extends over 15 amino acids. Trimming pared 1 base from V and 1 base from J, leaving 8 bases between. Germline V gene sequence: CDR1 LNHNV, CDR2 YYDKDF (reference sequence). CDR3 nucleotide sequence: TGTGCCACCAGCAGAGGGGGCATAAGCAATCAGCCCCAGCATTTT. It yields the protein CATSRGGISNQPQHF.

This chain joins TRBV18 and TRBJ1-3, with D tentatively TRBD1 (5 bases). Germline V gene data show CDR1 as KGHSH and CDR2 as LQKENI. Trimming pared 3 bases from V and 0 bases from J, leaving 9 bases between. This CDR3 is 15 amino acids long. The CDR3 DNA reads as TGTGCCAGCTCACCTGCAGGGAACTCTGGAAACACCATATATTTT. It is translated as CASSPAGNSGNTIYF.

This clone was seen a single time. This chain connects TRBV5-4 to TRBJ2-7; 15 bases fit TRBD2. The CDR3 has 16 amino acids. V lost 9 bases to trimming and J lost 6 bases; unmatched junction nucleotides: 13. Germline CDR1 is SGHNT and CDR2 is YYREEE (reference sequence). The DNA of the CDR3 is TGTGCCATCCATCTTCCGGGACTAGCGGGAGGAAGCGAGCAGTACTTC. This sequence encodes CAIHLPGLAGGSEQYF.